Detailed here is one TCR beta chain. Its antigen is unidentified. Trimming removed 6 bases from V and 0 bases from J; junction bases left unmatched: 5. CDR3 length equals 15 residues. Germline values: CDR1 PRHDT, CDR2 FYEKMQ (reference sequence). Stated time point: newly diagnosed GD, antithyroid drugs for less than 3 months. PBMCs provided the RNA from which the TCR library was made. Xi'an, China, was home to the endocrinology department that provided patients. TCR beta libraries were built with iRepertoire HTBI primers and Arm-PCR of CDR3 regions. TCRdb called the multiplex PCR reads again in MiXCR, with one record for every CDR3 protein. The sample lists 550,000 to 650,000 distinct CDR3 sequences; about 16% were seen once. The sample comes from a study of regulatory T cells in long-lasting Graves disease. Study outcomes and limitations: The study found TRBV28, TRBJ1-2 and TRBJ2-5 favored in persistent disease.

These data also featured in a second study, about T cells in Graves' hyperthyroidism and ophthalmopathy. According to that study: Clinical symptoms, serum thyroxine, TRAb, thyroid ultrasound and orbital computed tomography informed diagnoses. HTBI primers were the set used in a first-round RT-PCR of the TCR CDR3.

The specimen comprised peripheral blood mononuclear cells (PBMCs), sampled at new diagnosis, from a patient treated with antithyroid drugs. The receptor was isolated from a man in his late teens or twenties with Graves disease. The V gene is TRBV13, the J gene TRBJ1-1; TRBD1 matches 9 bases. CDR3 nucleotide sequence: TGTGCCAGCAGAGCTAGGGACAGGGTGAACACTGAAGCTTTCTTT. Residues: CASRARDRVNTEAFF.